Ten or more counts support the clone carrying this T cell receptor (beta chain). Germline CDR1 and CDR2: SGHNT and YYREEE (reference sequence). The CDR3 sequence is 15 residues long. V was shortened by 4 bases and J by 1 base, with 13 bases between the two germline ends. Investigators reverse transcribed all isolated RNA, so they sequenced expressed TCRB transcripts. The table came from immunoSEQ multiplex PCR; TCRdb's copy has only in-frame clones and leaves some out. The sample consists of hundreds of thousands of clones, 8% of them appearing once. This entry belongs to a study of beta chain features in type 1 diabetes.

The sequenced sample consisted of central memory CD4+ T cells from blood. The receptor was isolated from a woman under 30 in good health. The J gene is TRBJ2-3, the V gene TRBV5-4; maybe TRBD1 (6 bases). The CDR3 DNA reads as TGTGCCAGCAGCCGAACAGGGTTTGGCACAGATACGCAGTATTTT. Residues: CASSRTGFGTDTQYF.